The sequence of this T cell receptor (beta chain) was determined in a study of blood T cell repertoires in COVID-19. Across the study: The United States, Italy and Spain provided the acute and convalescent COVID-19 samples. Sources were T cells, B-cell-depleted T cells, or PBMCs; the material itself was cDNA or gDNA.

Per the study methods: Amplification with reference gene primers provided the estimates of nucleated cell counts. Assay: immunoSEQ multiplex PCR; the TCRdb copy retains only in-frame clones and omits some. That table furnishes V, J and clone size, whereas the DNA furnished D and trimming. The table shows some 200,000 clones, with 70% to 80% occurring only once. CDR1 KGHSH and CDR2 LQKENI come from the germline V gene. The V end was cut by 3 bases, the J end by 0 bases, with 12 bases between. The CDR3 consists of 16 residues. This receptor was obtained from a woman aged 45-65 years with active or convalescent COVID-19. Sequencing input: peripheral blood. This chain uses TRBV18 with TRBJ1-5, with a tentative D call TRBD1 (5 bases). CDR3 in amino acids: CASSPQDTVSNQPQHF. As DNA, the CDR3 is TGTGCCAGCTCACCCCAGGACACCGTTAGCAATCAGCCCCAGCATTTT.